This is a list of T cell receptor beta chains from one sample in a study of T-cell memory formation after mild COVID-19. TCRdb fed the 5' RACE reads into MiXCR, producing one record per CDR3 protein. The sample has about 190,000 distinct CDR3 sequences, around 20% seen once. Sequenced input: PBMCs or a T cell subset sorted from them (not recorded which). The receptors stem from an adult woman who had mild COVID-19 (a few samples of this study predate the infection). Cell type and time point are not known. Each CDR3 is given with its conserved first and last residue. Fields, in order: CDR3 DNA, CDR3 protein, J gene, V gene, D gene, clone size. The D gene is left open where the match is weak. Not all rows give a size; the values are once, few, many and, for expanded clones, a class.

TGTGCCAGCAGGAGAAAGGGGTCCTCTGGGGCCAACGTCCTGACTTTC	CASRRKGSSGANVLTF	TRBJ2-6	TRBV2	-	once
TGTGCCAGCAGCTTGTGGCGGGACTATAGCAATCAGCCCCAGCATTTT	CASSLWRDYSNQPQHF	TRBJ1-5	TRBV5-6	-	-
TGTGCCAGTAGACAGCTCCGTACAGATACGCAGTATTTT	CASRQLRTDTQYF	TRBJ2-3	TRBV19	-	-
TGTGCCAGCAGCCAAGATAGGAACGCCGAGCAGTACTTC	CASSQDRNAEQYF	TRBJ2-7	TRBV3-1	-	-
TGTGCCAGCAGCCGAGAAGGGGGTCTTGAAGCTTTCTTT	CASSREGGLEAFF	TRBJ1-1	TRBV4-2	-	once
TGTGCCAGCAGCTTAGGGGGCTCTGGGGCCAACGTCCTGACTTTC	CASSLGGSGANVLTF	TRBJ2-6	TRBV5-1	-	many
TGCGCCAGCAGCCTCCCTTCGGGGATCCCATACACAGATACGCAGTATTTT	CASSLPSGIPYTDTQYF	TRBJ2-3	TRBV4-1	-	-
TGTGCCAGCAGCTCCACAGGAGCGGGAGAATACGAGCAGTACTTC	CASSSTGAGEYEQYF	TRBJ2-7	TRBV11-1	TRBD2	few
TGTGCCAGCAGACGACAGGGTAGCACAGATACGCAGTATTTT	CASRRQGSTDTQYF	TRBJ2-3	TRBV7-6	TRBD1	-
TGCAGCGTAGAACGGGACGGCCTCTCCTACAATGAGCAGTTCTTC	CSVERDGLSYNEQFF	TRBJ2-1	TRBV29-1	-	few
TGCGCCAGCAGCCAAGCCGGGACAGGGGGTTCGACGACCCAGTACTTC	CASSQAGTGGSTTQYF	TRBJ2-5	TRBV4-3	TRBD1	few
TGTGCCAGCAGCTACACCCGGGGGGCGGAGGGCTACACCTTC	CASSYTRGAEGYTF	TRBJ1-2	TRBV7-2	-	many
TGTGCCTGGCAGCGGGAGGGCGGGAACATTCAGTACTTC	CAWQREGGNIQYF	TRBJ2-4	TRBV30	TRBD2	few
TGTGCCAGCAGCTTACGGGGCTCCTACAATGAGCAGTTCTTC	CASSLRGSYNEQFF	TRBJ2-1	TRBV7-6	-	many
TGTGCCAGCAGCGAGGCAGGGCGGAACAATGAGCAGTTCTTC	CASSEAGRNNEQFF	TRBJ2-1	TRBV11-2	-	few
TGTGCCAGCAGCCCCCTGGGACTAGCGGGAGTGGGGACCCAGTACTTC	CASSPLGLAGVGTQYF	TRBJ2-5	TRBV14	TRBD2	few
TGCGCCAGCAGCCAAGGAAGGGGAGGTCAGCCCCAGCATTTT	CASSQGRGGQPQHF	TRBJ1-5	TRBV4-1	-	few
TGCAGTGCTCCTTCGCCTAGCGGGAGGGCTACAGATACGCAGTATTTT	CSAPSPSGRATDTQYF	TRBJ2-3	TRBV20-1	TRBD2	few
TGTGCCAGCAGTTTGAACAGGGGCCTGGACGAGCAGTACTTC	CASSLNRGLDEQYF	TRBJ2-7	TRBV12-3/TRBV12-4	TRBD1	-
TGTGCCAGCAGCATGAGCGGGACTTTCACAGATACGCAGTATTTT	CASSMSGTFTDTQYF	TRBJ2-3	TRBV7-3	TRBD2	-
TGCAGTGCTAGAGGAGCCCAGGGGATCCCCGGGGAGCTGTTTTTT	CSARGAQGIPGELFF	TRBJ2-2	TRBV20-1	-	-
TGTGCCAGCAGCCCCCGAGGTAGCGGGATCAGCAATGAGCAGTTCTTC	CASSPRGSGISNEQFF	TRBJ2-1	TRBV6-2/TRBV6-3	TRBD2	few
TGTGCCAGCAGTCCTTATGAACTAGTAAGCACAGATACGCAGTATTTT	CASSPYELVSTDTQYF	TRBJ2-3	TRBV6-2/TRBV6-3	-	-
TGCGCCAGCAGCCAGGTTCCACAGGGAAGGTACGAGCAGTACTTC	CASSQVPQGRYEQYF	TRBJ2-7	TRBV4-1	-	few
TGTGCCAGCAGTCCCGGGACAGGCTCGGGAGGGGAGCTGTTTTTT	CASSPGTGSGGELFF	TRBJ2-2	TRBV12-3/TRBV12-4	TRBD1	-
TGTGCCACCAGTGATTCAGACAGGGACCTAGGGGGCTACACCTTC	CATSDSDRDLGGYTF	TRBJ1-2	TRBV24-1	TRBD1	few
TGTGCCAGCCCCCGTCGGATGGACGGACAGGGAAATTCACCCATCCACTTT	CASPRRMDGQGNSPIHF	TRBJ1-6	TRBV9	TRBD1	-
TGTGCCAGCAGCTCAGGGGGTCCCTCTCATGGCTACACCTTC	CASSSGGPSHGYTF	TRBJ1-2	TRBV7-6	TRBD1	few
TGCGCCAGCAGCTTGGAGGGGAGGGATGAGCAGTTCTTC	CASSLEGRDEQFF	TRBJ2-1	TRBV5-1	TRBD2	many
TGTGCCAGTAGTATCGGGACAGGGGTTTCCCAAGAGACCCAGTACTTC	CASSIGTGVSQETQYF	TRBJ2-5	TRBV19	TRBD1	few
TGTGCCAGCTCACCACCCCCGCGAGGCACTGAAGCTTTCTTT	CASSPPPRGTEAFF	TRBJ1-1	TRBV18	-	-
TGTGCCAGCAGCTTGGGGTTACACTATGGCTACACCTTC	CASSLGLHYGYTF	TRBJ1-2	TRBV5-5	-	-
TGTGCCAGCAGTTCGGGTCCTGCTCGAGGCTACACCTTC	CASSSGPARGYTF	TRBJ1-2	TRBV6-5	-	-
TGTGCCAGCAGCCCGTGGGGGACTGAAGCTTTCTTT	CASSPWGTEAFF	TRBJ1-1	TRBV4-2	-	many
TGTGCCAGCAGTTTCCGGGACAAATTTATCTTC	CASSFRDKFIF	TRBJ2-1	TRBV12-3/TRBV12-4	-	few
TGTGCCAGCAGCTCCTGGGGGTTGGGTCGTACAAATTGGTTCTTC	CASSSWGLGRTNWFF	TRBJ2-1	TRBV11-2	-	-
TGTGCCAGCAGCGAGACAGGGAGCACTGAAGCTTTCTTT	CASSETGSTEAFF	TRBJ1-1	TRBV6-4	TRBD1	-
TGTGCCAGCAGACCAGGGGGACCCAATCAGCCCCAGCATTTT	CASRPGGPNQPQHF	TRBJ1-5	TRBV7-2	TRBD1	-
TGCAGCGTTGAAGTGAGTTCGGGGACCCAGTACTTC	CSVEVSSGTQYF	TRBJ2-5	TRBV29-1	-	few
TGTGCCACCAGCAGAGATGGGACAGGGAAGGTGGAGACCCAGTACTTC	CATSRDGTGKVETQYF	TRBJ2-5	TRBV15	TRBD1	few
TGTGCCAGCTCACCACCGGGGCGGGAGACCCAGTACTTC	CASSPPGRETQYF	TRBJ2-5	TRBV18	-	-
TGTGACAGCAGACAGGGGAGCTCCTATAATTCACCCCTCCACTTT	CDSRQGSSYNSPLHF	TRBJ1-6	TRBV6-2/TRBV6-3	TRBD1	-
TGTGCCAGCAGTTTTACCGGGGGGGCGATCGGGGAGCTGTTTTTT	CASSFTGGAIGELFF	TRBJ2-2	TRBV12-3/TRBV12-4	TRBD2	-
TGTGCCATCAGTGAGCAGGTTCCCGAGCAGTACTTC	CAISEQVPEQYF	TRBJ2-7	TRBV10-3	-	many
TGTGCCAGCAGCAAGCCGGGACTAGTAACCGGGGAGCTGTTTTTT	CASSKPGLVTGELFF	TRBJ2-2	TRBV7-2	TRBD2	many
TGTGCCAGCAGTGGCCAGACAGGGAGTGAAAAACTGTTTTTT	CASSGQTGSEKLFF	TRBJ1-4	TRBV12-3/TRBV12-4	TRBD1	-
TGTGCCAGCAGTTTTCAATTAGGGAGCTCCTACGAGCAGTACTTC	CASSFQLGSSYEQYF	TRBJ2-7	TRBV12-3/TRBV12-4	-	-
TGTGCCAGCAGCGTCACAGGGGTCAACACCGGGGAGCTGTTTTTT	CASSVTGVNTGELFF	TRBJ2-2	TRBV9	TRBD1	many
TGTGCCAGCAGCCATGGGGATAGGGGACCTTCCTACGAGCAGTACTTC	CASSHGDRGPSYEQYF	TRBJ2-7	TRBV3-1	-	many
TGTGCCAGCAGTTTATCGGGGGCCTATCAGCCCCAGCATTTT	CASSLSGAYQPQHF	TRBJ1-5	TRBV12-3/TRBV12-4	-	-
TGCAGTGCTAGACAGGGACCTGGGGCCAACGTCCTGACTTTC	CSARQGPGANVLTF	TRBJ2-6	TRBV20-1	-	-
TGTGCCAGCAGCGGCCATACAGGGAACGAGCAGTACTTC	CASSGHTGNEQYF	TRBJ2-7	TRBV9	-	few
TGTGCCACCAAGAGAGGACCGAACACCGGGGAGCTGTTTTTT	CATKRGPNTGELFF	TRBJ2-2	TRBV24-1	-	few
TGCAGTGCTACACTCCCAGCGGGAAGGAAAGTTGAGCAGTTCTTC	CSATLPAGRKVEQFF	TRBJ2-1	TRBV20-1	TRBD2	-
TGCAGTGCTAAGGACTCTCGAGGTTACAATGAGCAGTTCTTC	CSAKDSRGYNEQFF	TRBJ2-1	TRBV20-1	-	-